Listed here is a single T cell receptor beta chain. CDR3 length equals 13 residues. The germline V and J ends were trimmed by 2 bases and 4 bases, with 10 bases remaining between them. Germline CDR1 SGDLS, CDR2 YYNGEE. The assay was immunoSEQ multiplex PCR, and TCRdb's table has in-frame clones only and misses some. The sample contains 40,000 to 45,000 clones, about 88% of which appear only once. This entry comes from a study of OX40 agonist ivuxolimab in advanced cancers. Across the study: Therapy given before enrollment (anti-PD-1, anti-PD-L1 or anti-CTLA-4) was allowed, and 30% to 50% had some.

The input for sequencing was CD4+ or CD8+ T cells sorted from blood, taken in a trial of the OX40 agonist ivuxolimab. The chain employs TRBV9 and TRBJ2-7; D might be TRBD1 (6 bases). The sequence was obtained from an adult with an advanced solid tumor such as melanoma, head and neck, liver or kidney cancer. CDR3 sequence: CASSVRDTYEQYF. CDR3 coding DNA: TGTGCCAGCAGCGTCCGGGACACATACGAGCAGTACTTC.